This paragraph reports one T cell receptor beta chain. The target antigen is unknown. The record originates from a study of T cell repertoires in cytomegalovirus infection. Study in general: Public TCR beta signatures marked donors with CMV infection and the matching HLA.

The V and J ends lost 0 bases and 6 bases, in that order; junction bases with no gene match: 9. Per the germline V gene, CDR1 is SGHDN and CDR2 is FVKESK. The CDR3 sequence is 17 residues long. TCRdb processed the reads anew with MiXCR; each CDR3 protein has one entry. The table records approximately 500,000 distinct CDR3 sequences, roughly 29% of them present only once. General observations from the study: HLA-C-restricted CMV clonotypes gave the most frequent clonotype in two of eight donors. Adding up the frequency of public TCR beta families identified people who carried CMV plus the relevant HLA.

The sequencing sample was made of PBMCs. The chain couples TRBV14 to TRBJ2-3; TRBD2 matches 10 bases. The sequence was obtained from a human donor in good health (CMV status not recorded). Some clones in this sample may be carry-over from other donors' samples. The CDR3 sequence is CASSQDPAGGLLDTQYF. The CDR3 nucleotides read TGTGCCAGCAGCCAAGATCCAGCGGGGGGGTTACTGGATACGCAGTATTTT.